This T cell receptor beta chain comes out of a study of blood T cells in healthy people across ages. Through a sample-barcoded 5' primer and a J-beta primer mix, a second PCR was run for roughly 6 to 12 cycles. A single record per CDR3 protein comes from TCRdb applying MiXCR to the 5' RACE reads. The profile shows about 1.8 million distinct CDR3 sequences, 49% of them singletons. A few counts support this clonotype. Germline CDR1 reads LGHNA; CDR2 reads YNFKEQ. The CDR3 contains 14 residues. Trimming shortened V by 1 base and J by 3 bases, and 9 bases separated the two germline ends. This TCR was recovered from a woman aged 40 to 50 in good health. The sample consisted of blood. The chain combines TRBV4-2 with TRBJ2-5; D gene uncertain. The chain's CDR3 is CASSQGASEETQYF. CDR3 nucleotide sequence: TGTGCCAGCAGCCAAGGGGCATCGGAAGAGACCCAGTACTTC.